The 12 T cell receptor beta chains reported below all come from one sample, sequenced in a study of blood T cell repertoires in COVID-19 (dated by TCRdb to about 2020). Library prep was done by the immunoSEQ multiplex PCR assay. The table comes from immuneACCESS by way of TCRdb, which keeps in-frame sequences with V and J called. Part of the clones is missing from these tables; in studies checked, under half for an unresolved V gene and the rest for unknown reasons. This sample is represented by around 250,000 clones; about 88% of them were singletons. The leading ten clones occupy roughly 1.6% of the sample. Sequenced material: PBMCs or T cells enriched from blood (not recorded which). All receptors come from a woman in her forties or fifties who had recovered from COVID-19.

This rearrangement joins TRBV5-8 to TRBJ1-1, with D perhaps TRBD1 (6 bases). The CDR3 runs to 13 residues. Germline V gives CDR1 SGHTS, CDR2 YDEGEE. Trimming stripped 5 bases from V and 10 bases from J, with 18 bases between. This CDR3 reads CASSSSTRGRAFF. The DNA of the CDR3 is TGTGCCAGCAGTTCGAGTACGAGGGGGAGAGCTTTCTTT.

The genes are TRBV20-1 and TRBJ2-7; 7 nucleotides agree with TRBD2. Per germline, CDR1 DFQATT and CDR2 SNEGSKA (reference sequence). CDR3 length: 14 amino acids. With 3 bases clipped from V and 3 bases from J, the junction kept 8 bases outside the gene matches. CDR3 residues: CSASDGGGDYEQYF. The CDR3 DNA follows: TGCAGTGCTAGTGACGGCGGGGGAGACTACGAGCAGTACTTC.

The DNA for the CDR3 is TGTGCCAGCAGCGAAATAGGACAGGGTGGACCCAACTATGGCTACACCTTC. It translates to CASSEIGQGGPNYGYTF. V is TRBV5-5 and J is TRBJ1-2, with 8 bases identical to TRBD1. Germline V lookup: CDR1 SGHKS, CDR2 YYEKEE (reference sequence). The CDR3 consists of 17 residues. Unmatched junction bases numbered 13, after V lost 4 bases and J lost 2 bases.

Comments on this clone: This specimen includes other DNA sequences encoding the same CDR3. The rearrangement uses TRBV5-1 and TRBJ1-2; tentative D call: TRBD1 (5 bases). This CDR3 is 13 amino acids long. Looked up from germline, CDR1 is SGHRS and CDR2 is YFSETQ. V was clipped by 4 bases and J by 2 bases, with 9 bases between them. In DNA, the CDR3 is TGCGCCAGCAGCCCTGACAGAAACTATGGCTACACCTTC. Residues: CASSPDRNYGYTF.

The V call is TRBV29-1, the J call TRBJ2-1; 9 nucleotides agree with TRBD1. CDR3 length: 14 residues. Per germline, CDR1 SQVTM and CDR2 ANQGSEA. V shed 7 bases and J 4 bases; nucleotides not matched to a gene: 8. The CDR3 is CSALQGTGYNEQFF. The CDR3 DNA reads TGCAGCGCGCTACAGGGGACAGGGTACAATGAGCAGTTCTTC.

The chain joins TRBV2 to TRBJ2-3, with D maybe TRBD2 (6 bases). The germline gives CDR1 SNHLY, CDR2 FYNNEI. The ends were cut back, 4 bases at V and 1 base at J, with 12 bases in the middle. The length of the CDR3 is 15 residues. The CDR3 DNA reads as TGTGCCAGCAGTGGACTAGTGGGGGGCACAGATACGCAGTATTTT. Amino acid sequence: CASSGLVGGTDTQYF.

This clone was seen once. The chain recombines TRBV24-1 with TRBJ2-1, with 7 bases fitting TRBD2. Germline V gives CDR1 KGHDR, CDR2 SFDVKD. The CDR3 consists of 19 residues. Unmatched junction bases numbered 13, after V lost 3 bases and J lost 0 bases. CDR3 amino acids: CATSDPQVGTKSSYNEQFF. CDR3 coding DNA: TGTGCCACCAGTGATCCTCAAGTTGGGACTAAGAGCTCCTACAATGAGCAGTTCTTC.

CDR3 sequence (DNA): TGTGCCAGCAGCGTAGACGGGGATTCACCCCTCCACTTT. As protein: CASSVDGDSPLHF. J is TRBJ1-6 and V is TRBV9; D call uncertain. This CDR3 is 13 amino acids long. Germline CDR1 is SGDLS and CDR2 is YYNGEE. The V and J ends lost 0 bases and 8 bases respectively, with 6 bases between them.

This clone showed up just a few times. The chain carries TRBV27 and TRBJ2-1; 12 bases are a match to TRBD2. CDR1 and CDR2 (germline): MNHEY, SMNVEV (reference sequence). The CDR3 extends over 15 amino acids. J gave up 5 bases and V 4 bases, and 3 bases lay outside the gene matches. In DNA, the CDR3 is TGTGCCAGCAGTTCACTAGCGGGAGGTAACAATGAGCAGTTCTTC. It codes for CASSSLAGGNNEQFF.

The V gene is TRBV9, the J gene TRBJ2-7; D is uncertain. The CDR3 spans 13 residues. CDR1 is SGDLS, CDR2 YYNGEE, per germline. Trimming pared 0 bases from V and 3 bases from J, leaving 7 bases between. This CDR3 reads CASSVGPLYEQYF. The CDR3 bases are TGTGCCAGCAGCGTAGGGCCCCTCTACGAGCAGTACTTC.

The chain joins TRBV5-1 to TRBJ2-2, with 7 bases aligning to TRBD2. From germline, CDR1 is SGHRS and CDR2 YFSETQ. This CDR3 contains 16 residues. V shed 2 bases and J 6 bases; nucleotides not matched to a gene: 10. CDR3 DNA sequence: TGCGCCAGCAGCTTCGGGGGAGGGCTCATCTCCGGGGAGCTGTTTTTT. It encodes CASSFGGGLISGELFF.

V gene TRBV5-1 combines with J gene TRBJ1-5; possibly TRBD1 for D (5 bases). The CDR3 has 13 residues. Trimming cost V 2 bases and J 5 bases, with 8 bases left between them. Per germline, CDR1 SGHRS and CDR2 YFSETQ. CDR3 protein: CASSFRGDQPQHF. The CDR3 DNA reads TGCGCCAGCAGCTTCCGGGGGGATCAGCCCCAGCATTTT.